These 28 T cell receptor beta chains originate from one sample sequenced in a study of identifying expanded T cells in peripheral blood. Assay: immunoSEQ multiplex PCR; the TCRdb copy retains only in-frame clones and omits some. The table records under 120,000 clones, around 88% of them present only once. Sample: blood. All receptors come from a person aged 18 to 70 in good health.

The chain is built from TRBV27 and TRBJ2-7; D unresolved. The CDR3 spans 15 residues. The V gene lost 6 bases and the J gene lost 2 bases, with 17 bases spanning the gap. Germline CDR1 reads MNHEY; CDR2 reads SMNVEV (reference sequence). The chain's CDR3 is CASSSKFDQTYEQYF. In nucleotides, the CDR3 is TGTGCCAGCAGCTCGAAATTCGACCAGACCTACGAGCAGTACTTC.

This sequence joins TRBV19 and TRBJ1-5; D gene ambiguous. Trimming stripped 7 bases from V and 2 bases from J, with 15 bases between. Germline CDR1 is LNHDA and CDR2 is SQIVND (reference sequence). The CDR3 extends over 15 amino acids. CDR3 DNA sequence: TGTGCCAGTACCGCGGACCAGGCCCGCAATCAGCCCCAGCATTTT. Protein product: CASTADQARNQPQHF.

The DNA of the CDR3 is TGTGCCAGCAGTTACTCGATTGTTCTAGCTGAAGCTTTCTTT. Its protein is CASSYSIVLAEAFF. The chain carries TRBV6-5 and TRBJ1-1; unclear D gene. This CDR3 has 14 residues. Germline V gene lookup returns CDR1 MNHEY and CDR2 SVGAGI. V lost 0 bases, J lost 6 bases, and 11 bases lay in between.

The CDR3 loop is CASIKQGAPNNEQFF. The CDR3 nucleotides are TGTGCCAGCATTAAACAGGGGGCGCCCAACAATGAGCAGTTCTTC. The chain couples TRBV6-6 to TRBJ2-1, with 9 positions matching TRBD1. V lost 7 bases to trimming and J lost 5 bases; unmatched junction nucleotides: 9. This CDR3 comprises 15 residues. The V gene's germline CDR1 is MNHNY and CDR2 SVGAGI (reference sequence).

The chain carries TRBV19 and TRBJ1-4; the D gene is possibly TRBD1 (5 bases). CDR3 size: 15 residues. Germline CDR1 reads LNHDA; CDR2 reads SQIVND (reference sequence). V gave up 3 bases and J gave up 7 bases, with 15 bases separating them. The CDR3 sequence is CASSIRGTLSEKLFF. The DNA for the CDR3 is TGTGCCAGTAGTATTCGGGGGACCCTTAGTGAAAAACTGTTTTTT.

A few counts support this clone. The chain couples TRBV7-2 to TRBJ2-7, with 9 bases aligning to TRBD1. Germline CDR1 SGHTA, CDR2 FQGNSA. The CDR3 is 12 amino acids. The V gene end was trimmed by 7 bases and the J gene end by 5 bases; junction bases not matched to a gene: 3. Written as DNA, the CDR3 is TGTGCCAGCACTGGACAGGGGAACGAGCAGTACTTC. Encoded protein: CASTGQGNEQYF.

The CDR3 bases are TGCAGCGTTGAACAGGCTAGCTACCCGGCCCAGTACTTC. It translates to CSVEQASYPAQYF. The chain has TRBV29-1 and TRBJ2-5, with a tentative D call TRBD2 (5 bases). CDR3 length: 13 amino acids. The V gene's germline CDR1 is SQVTM and CDR2 ANQGSEA. V lost 2 bases to trimming and J lost 9 bases, with 16 bases between them.

The chain recombines TRBV29-1 with TRBJ2-3; TRBD2 matches at 15 bases. The trim removed 6 bases at V and 3 bases at J, leaving 4 bases unmatched. The V gene's germline CDR1 is SQVTM and CDR2 ANQGSEA. The CDR3 has 15 residues. The CDR3 coding sequence is TGCAGCGTCGGGACTAGCGGGGGGCCTACAGATACGCAGTATTTT. Protein: CSVGTSGGPTDTQYF.

The V gene is TRBV9, the J gene TRBJ1-4; 8 bases match TRBD1. Germline V gene sequence: CDR1 SGDLS, CDR2 YYNGEE. The V and J ends lost 4 bases and 8 bases, in that order; junction bases with no gene match: 7. This CDR3 region has 14 residues. CDR3 loop: CASSPRQGPEKLFF. The DNA for the CDR3 is TGTGCCAGCAGCCCCCGACAGGGGCCAGAAAAACTGTTTTTT.

The gene calls are TRBV19 and TRBJ2-2; D is possibly TRBD1 (5 bases). Looked up from germline, CDR1 is LNHDA and CDR2 is SQIVND (reference sequence). The CDR3 has 15 amino acids. V gave up 9 bases and J gave up 3 bases, with 17 bases separating them. This chain's CDR3 is CASTHIIRDTGELFF. CDR3 DNA: TGTGCCAGCACCCACATTATCAGGGACACCGGGGAGCTGTTTTTT.

This chain links TRBV20-1 with TRBJ2-2, with D uncertain. Germline V CDR1 and CDR2: DFQATT, SNEGSKA (reference sequence). V was cut by 6 bases and J by 6 bases, with 8 bases left in between. The CDR3 sequence is 11 residues long. The CDR3 DNA sequence: TGCAGTGCGATAGAGTCCGGGGAGCTGTTTTTT. This sequence encodes CSAIESGELFF.

The rearrangement uses TRBV19 and TRBJ2-2, with D possibly being TRBD2 (5 bases). V lost 1 base to trimming and J lost 7 bases, with 10 bases between them. The V gene's germline CDR1 is LNHDA and CDR2 SQIVND (reference sequence). The CDR3 has 14 amino acids. The DNA of the CDR3 is TGTGCCAGTAGTATAGGGGCGGGTATCGGGGAGCTGTTTTTT. The encoded protein is CASSIGAGIGELFF.

The rearrangement links TRBV20-1 to TRBJ1-2; D call uncertain. CDR3 length: 11 residues. In germline, CDR1 is DFQATT, CDR2 SNEGSKA (reference sequence). Trimming took off 7 bases at V and 2 bases at J, with 8 bases between the two ends. Written as DNA, the CDR3 is TGCAGTGGCTCAGACAACTATGGCTACACCTTC. As protein: CSGSDNYGYTF.

This chain links TRBV19 with TRBJ2-6; no firm D call. The V gene's germline CDR1 is LNHDA and CDR2 SQIVND (reference sequence). This CDR3 has 12 amino acids. The germline V and J ends were trimmed by 7 bases and 1 base, with 2 bases remaining between them. CDR3 region: CASTSGANVLTF. DNA of the CDR3: TGTGCCAGTACTTCTGGGGCCAACGTCCTGACTTTC.

In its sample, this clone was seen a few times. This chain links TRBV7-9 with TRBJ2-3; 7 nucleotides align to TRBD1. Germline V gene data show CDR1 as SEHNR and CDR2 as FQNEAQ (reference sequence). This CDR3 comprises 14 residues. With V trimmed by 3 bases and J by 2 bases, 2 bases remained unmatched. The CDR3 DNA reads TGTGCCAGCAGCTTGGGACAGAACACAGATACGCAGTATTTT. It is translated as CASSLGQNTDTQYF.

This chain uses TRBV7-6 with TRBJ2-7; 8 bases match TRBD2. This CDR3 contains 16 residues. Trimming at V came to 5 bases and at J to 2 bases, leaving 11 bases not matched to a gene. The germline gives CDR1 SGHVS, CDR2 FNYEAQ. The CDR3 here is CASSQTTGTRAYEQYF. The CDR3 DNA follows: TGTGCCAGCAGCCAGACCACCGGGACTAGGGCCTACGAGCAGTACTTC.

This chain joins TRBV5-1 and TRBJ2-5; no firm D call. The J call may be incorrect, as the DNA end agrees better with TRBJ2-7. There are 14 residues in the CDR3. CDR1 SGHRS and CDR2 YFSETQ come from the germline V gene. The CDR3 loop is CASSLLPGPYEQYF. CDR3 nucleotides: TGCGCCAGCAGCTTGTTACCCGGCCCCTACGAGCAGTACTTC.

This chain links TRBV10-1 with TRBJ2-5; tentative D call: TRBD2 (6 bases). Germline CDR1 is WNHNN and CDR2 is SYGVQD (reference sequence). The CDR3 has 12 amino acids. V gave up 6 bases and J gave up 1 base, with 6 bases separating them. The CDR3 is CASRGGQETQYF. The CDR3 nucleotides read TGCGCCAGCAGGGGGGGCCAAGAGACCCAGTACTTC.

The chain joins TRBV5-6 to TRBJ1-1; 10 nucleotides match TRBD1. Per germline, CDR1 SGHDT and CDR2 YYEEEE. J lost 4 bases, V lost 4 bases, and 7 bases had no gene match. The CDR3 is made up of 15 amino acids. The CDR3 region has the DNA TGTGCCAGCAGCCAGGCCGGGACAGGGGCCACTGAAGCTTTCTTT. Translated, it gives CASSQAGTGATEAFF.

V gene TRBV5-4 combines with J gene TRBJ1-2, with TRBD1 matching over 7 bases. Germline-derived CDR1 and CDR2 are SGHNT and YYREEE (reference sequence). The V segment lost 0 bases and the J segment 8 bases; nucleotides outside the gene matches: 10. This CDR3 spans 15 amino acids. CDR3: CASSLGDPTGQGYTF. The CDR3 nucleotides are TGTGCCAGCAGCTTGGGGGACCCGACAGGGCAAGGCTACACCTTC.

V usage is TRBV21-1 and J usage is TRBJ1-2. TRBV21-1 is described as a pseudogene. CDR3 length: 16 residues. The CDR3 loop reads CASSITDSGGYYGYTF. In DNA form, the CDR3 reads TGTGCCAGCAGCATAACGGACAGCGGGGGGTATTATGGCTACACCTTC.

CDR3 loop: CASRFQGDTQYF. In DNA, the CDR3 is TGTGCCAGCCGCTTCCAAGGCGATACGCAGTATTTT. V is TRBV2 and J is TRBJ2-3; D is unresolved. V lost 8 bases and J 6 bases, leaving 12 bases between the germline ends. CDR3 size: 12 residues. The germline V gene has CDR1 SNHLY and CDR2 FYNNEI. Using reference TRBV2 and TRBJ2-3 for the parts outside the CDR3, the full variable domain is EPEVTQTPSHQVTQMGQEVILRCVPISNHLYFYWYRQILGQKVEFLVSFYNNEISEKSEIFDDQFSVERPDGSNFTLKIRSTKLEDSAMYFCASRFQGDTQYFGPGTRLTVL.

This rearrangement joins TRBV25-1 to TRBJ2-1; 8 bases fit TRBD1. With 6 bases clipped from V and 6 bases from J, the junction kept 4 bases outside the gene matches. This CDR3 spans 13 amino acids. Germline values: CDR1 MGHDK, CDR2 SYGVNS. The CDR3 reads CASRRTGGNEQFF. CDR3 sequence (DNA): TGTGCCAGCAGGCGAACAGGGGGCAATGAGCAGTTCTTC.

The chain is built from TRBV7-9 and TRBJ2-7, with D unresolved. V gave up 0 bases and J gave up 3 bases, with 9 bases separating them. The CDR3 has 14 amino acids. Germline assignment: CDR1 SEHNR and CDR2 FQNEAQ (reference sequence). The chain's CDR3 is CASSLAPERYEQYF. As DNA, the CDR3 is TGTGCCAGCAGCTTAGCCCCTGAGCGCTACGAGCAGTACTTC.

The chain carries TRBV6-1 and TRBJ1-1; no definite D call. This CDR3 is 10 amino acids long. Germline loops: CDR1 MNHNS, CDR2 SASEGT. V was cut by 4 bases and J by 6 bases, with 3 bases left in between. The CDR3 loop reads CASSVAEAFF. DNA for the CDR3: TGTGCCAGCAGTGTAGCTGAAGCTTTCTTT.

The V gene is TRBV28, the J gene TRBJ2-1, with D unclear. Germline V CDR1 and CDR2: MDHEN, SYDVKM. The CDR3 spans 13 residues. The germline V and J ends were trimmed by 3 bases and 8 bases, with 11 bases remaining between them. CDR3 DNA: TGTGCCAGCAGTTTTGAGTTCGCTTATGAGCAGTTCTTC. Amino acids: CASSFEFAYEQFF.

The chain has TRBV11-2 and TRBJ2-7; TRBD1 aligns across 7 bases. The V segment lost 1 base and the J segment 0 bases; nucleotides outside the gene matches: 9. CDR3 length equals 17 residues. Germline loops: CDR1 SGHAT, CDR2 FQNNGV. The CDR3 here is CASSLARLRDSSYEQYF. The CDR3 DNA sequence: TGTGCCAGCAGCTTAGCCAGACTCCGGGACAGCTCCTACGAGCAGTACTTC.

The rearrangement links TRBV6-5 to TRBJ2-1, with D unresolved. The CDR3 covers 14 residues. Germline V gene sequence: CDR1 MNHEY, CDR2 SVGAGI. V was trimmed by 6 bases and J by 4 bases, leaving 13 bases between them. This CDR3 reads CASRKTVSYNEQFF. The CDR3 region has the DNA TGTGCCAGCAGGAAGACGGTATCTTACAATGAGCAGTTCTTC.